The 26 T cell receptor beta chains listed next were all sequenced from one sample in a study of blood T cell repertoires in COVID-19. Assay: immunoSEQ multiplex PCR; the TCRdb copy retains only in-frame clones and omits some. The table includes around 190,000 clones, approximately 85% detected once. What was sequenced was peripheral blood. These receptors originate from a woman aged 55-75 years with acute or convalescent COVID-19.

This clone was found once. The CDR3 region is CASSSQQGASRGYTF. The CDR3 coding sequence is TGCGCCAGCAGCTCCCAACAGGGGGCGAGTAGGGGCTACACCTTC. The rearrangement uses TRBV5-1 and TRBJ1-2; TRBD1 matches 9 bases. This CDR3 spans 15 amino acids. J was trimmed by 8 bases and V by 3 bases; bases with no gene match: 11. Germline V gene sequence: CDR1 SGHRS, CDR2 YFSETQ.

The CDR3 sequence is CATISTGPRNTEAFF. The CDR3 bases are TGTGCCACCATTTCGACAGGTCCCCGAAACACTGAAGCTTTCTTT. The chain couples TRBV24-1 to TRBJ1-1; TRBD1 is a possible D gene (6 bases). The CDR3 spans 15 residues. Germline loops: CDR1 KGHDR, CDR2 SFDVKD. The V gene lost 8 bases and the J gene lost 2 bases, with 17 bases spanning the gap.

The chain employs TRBV7-9 and TRBJ2-1; 9 nucleotides align to TRBD1. The germline V gene encodes CDR1 SEHNR and CDR2 FQNEAQ (reference sequence). The CDR3 runs 15 residues. Losses at the gene ends were 7 bases for V and 5 bases for J; bases not matched to a gene: 9. CDR3 in DNA: TGTGCCAGCACCGTTTACAGGGGGCGTGACAATGAGCAGTTCTTC. It translates to CASTVYRGRDNEQFF.

A few counts support this clone. The chain combines TRBV9 with TRBJ2-1, with 9 bases lining up with TRBD2. V lost 8 bases and J lost 8; bases outside the gene matches: 11. This CDR3 region has 14 residues. The germline CDR1 and CDR2 sequences are SGDLS and YYNGEE. The CDR3 loop is CARNQGLAGYEQFF. The DNA of the CDR3 is TGTGCCAGGAACCAGGGACTAGCTGGATATGAGCAGTTCTTC.

The gene calls are TRBV10-3 and TRBJ1-6; a weak D match, TRBD1 (5 bases). CDR3 size: 17 residues. Trimming removed 5 bases from V and 7 bases from J, with 21 bases in between. Germline V gives CDR1 ENHRY, CDR2 SYGVKD. The CDR3 is CAISHDRRVSWNSPLHF. CDR3 coding DNA: TGTGCCATCAGTCACGACAGACGGGTCTCCTGGAATTCACCCCTCCACTTT.

J is TRBJ1-6 and V is TRBV3-1 (or the pseudogene TRBV3-2), with unresolved D. The germline gives CDR1 LGHDT, CDR2 YNNKEL (reference sequence). Trimming stripped 4 bases from V and 6 bases from J, with 13 bases between. This CDR3 has 15 residues. CDR3 nucleotides: TGTGCCAGCAGCCCCGCGGCGGGAGCTAATTCACCCCTCCACTTT. This sequence encodes CASSPAAGANSPLHF.

The chain carries TRBV6-5 and TRBJ2-7; unclear D gene. V gave up 5 bases and J gave up 4 bases, with 9 bases separating them. The CDR3 totals 12 residues. CDR1 and CDR2 from the germline V gene are MNHEY and SVGAGI. The CDR3 here is CASSPTDYEQYV. In nucleotides, the CDR3 is TGTGCCAGCAGTCCGACTGATTACGAGCAGTACGTC.

Here the CDR3 DNA reads TGTGCCAGCAGCTTAGGCCGGACTAGTTCCAATGAGCAGTTCTTC. This translates into CASSLGRTSSNEQFF. The chain combines TRBV11-2 with TRBJ2-1; 7 bases agree with TRBD2. CDR1 is SGHAT, CDR2 FQNNGV, per germline. This CDR3 spans 15 amino acids. Trimming at V came to 1 base and at J to 6 bases, leaving 6 bases not matched to a gene.

The chain recombines TRBV24-1 with TRBJ2-1; D not certain. Trimming shortened V by 1 base and J by 2 bases, and 11 bases separated the two germline ends. The CDR3 spans 16 residues. Germline-derived CDR1 and CDR2 are KGHDR and SFDVKD. In nucleotides, the CDR3 is TGTGCCACCAGTGATTTTTCCCTAACAGCCTACAATGAGCAGTTCTTC. Protein sequence: CATSDFSLTAYNEQFF.

The chain uses TRBV7-9 and TRBJ1-1; 7 nucleotides agree with TRBD1. The CDR3 is 14 residues long. Germline assignment: CDR1 SEHNR and CDR2 FQNEAQ (reference sequence). Germline trimming cut 1 base from V and 6 bases from J; bases unmatched to any gene: 5. The CDR3 is CASSLETGSAEAFF. The CDR3 coding sequence is TGTGCCAGCAGCTTAGAGACAGGGAGCGCTGAAGCTTTCTTT.

The V gene is TRBV5-1, the J gene TRBJ2-5, with 10 bases matching TRBD2. Germline V CDR1 and CDR2: SGHRS, YFSETQ. The CDR3 extends over 20 amino acids. V gave up 1 base and J gave up 0 bases; unmatched junction bases: 15. The CDR3 DNA follows: TGCGCCAGCAGCTTGACTCCGGCTAGCGGGAGAGGGGGGTACCAAGAGACCCAGTACTTC. This sequence encodes CASSLTPASGRGGYQETQYF.

This chain uses TRBV7-8 with TRBJ1-3; perhaps TRBD1 as D (6 bases). CDR3 length: 14 residues. The germline gives CDR1 SGHVS, CDR2 FQNEAQ. V gave up 5 bases and J gave up 2 bases, with 10 bases separating them. DNA for the CDR3: TGTGCCAGCAGCCAGGACAGAGCTGGAAACACCATATATTTT. Translating it yields CASSQDRAGNTIYF.

J is TRBJ1-2 and V is TRBV19; no clear D gene. This CDR3 is 14 amino acids long. Deletions cut 4 bases from V and 4 bases from J, with 13 bases between. CDR1 and CDR2 from the germline V gene are LNHDA and SQIVND (reference sequence). DNA for the CDR3: TGTGCCAGTAGTACCCCCGCGGTCCCCTATGGCTACACCTTC. Protein: CASSTPAVPYGYTF.

The chain uses TRBV2 and TRBJ1-2; 8 nucleotides align to TRBD1. The CDR3 covers 13 residues. Trimming at V came to 8 bases and at J to 8 bases, leaving 10 bases not matched to a gene. The germline V gene encodes CDR1 SNHLY and CDR2 FYNNEI. DNA of the CDR3: TGTGCCAGCGTAAAGGACAGGGATTTCGGCTACACCTTC. Protein: CASVKDRDFGYTF.

The chain recombines TRBV15 with TRBJ1-6; no reliable D call. In germline, CDR1 is LNHNV, CDR2 YYDKDF (reference sequence). The CDR3 is 15 amino acids. The V end lost 3 bases, the J end lost 10 bases, and 16 bases lay between the germline ends. The chain's CDR3 is CATSSQTLPNSPLHF. The CDR3 DNA is TGTGCCACCAGCAGCCAGACTTTACCGAACTCACCCCTCCACTTT.

The rearrangement uses TRBV5-1 and TRBJ2-7; TRBD2 agrees at 9 bases. CDR3 length: 16 residues. V lost 2 bases and J lost 1; bases outside the gene matches: 7. Per the germline V gene, CDR1 is SGHRS and CDR2 is YFSETQ. DNA of the CDR3: TGCGCCAGCAGCTTAGGCCTAGCGGGGACATCCTACGAGCAGTACTTC. Its translation is CASSLGLAGTSYEQYF.

Remarks on this clone: Other nucleotide sequences from this sample produce the same CDR3. As DNA, the CDR3 is TGTGCCAGCAGTCTGGACAGGGTCCAAGAGACCCAGTACTTC. It translates to CASSLDRVQETQYF. The chain is built from TRBV6-5 and TRBJ2-5, with 8 bases lining up with TRBD1. V gave up 5 bases and J gave up 1 base; unmatched junction bases: 3. The V gene's germline CDR1 is MNHEY and CDR2 SVGAGI. This CDR3 has 14 residues.

The chain employs TRBV6-5 and TRBJ2-1; the match to TRBD2 covers 9 bases. Unmatched junction bases numbered 6, after V lost 2 bases and J lost 4 bases. There are 16 residues in the CDR3. The V gene's germline CDR1 is MNHEY and CDR2 SVGAGI. CDR3 in amino acids: CASSYMASGNYNEQFF. CDR3 bases: TGTGCCAGCAGTTACATGGCTAGCGGGAATTACAATGAGCAGTTCTTC.

The chain employs TRBV7-3 and TRBJ2-3; 7 bases align to TRBD2. V lost 3 bases to trimming and J lost 2 bases; unmatched junction nucleotides: 2. Looked up from germline, CDR1 is SGHTA and CDR2 is FQGTGA. The CDR3 extends over 14 amino acids. The CDR3 region is CASSLGGTTDTQYF. Here the CDR3 DNA reads TGTGCCAGCAGCTTGGGAGGGACCACAGATACGCAGTATTTT.

This clone was detected only a few times. DNA of the CDR3: TGCAGCGTTAGGACAGGGGGACATGAAAAACTGTTTTTT. The encoded protein is CSVRTGGHEKLFF. This chain links TRBV29-1 with TRBJ1-4; 10 bases align to TRBD1. With V trimmed by 5 bases and J by 6 bases, 3 bases remained unmatched. In germline, CDR1 is SQVTM, CDR2 ANQGSEA. This CDR3 is 13 amino acids long. The variable domain in full, with the rest retrieved from reference TRBV29-1 and TRBJ1-4, is SAVISQKPSRDICQRGTSLTIQCQVDSQVTMMFWYRQQPGQSLTLIATANQGSEATYESGFVIDKFPISRPNLTFSTLTVSNMSPEDSSIYLCSVRTGGHEKLFFGSGTQLSVL.

The chain uses TRBV11-3 and TRBJ2-7, with 11 bases identical to TRBD1. J lost 5 bases, V lost 3 bases, and 3 bases had no gene match. CDR1 SGHNT and CDR2 YENEEA come from the germline V gene. The CDR3 extends over 14 amino acids. CDR3 residues: CASSLGQGVHEQYF. For the CDR3, the DNA is TGTGCCAGCAGCTTGGGACAGGGGGTCCACGAGCAGTACTTC.

CDR3 residues: CAASFPGGSYNSPLHF. In DNA form, the CDR3 reads TGTGCCGCCTCGTTTCCGGGAGGATCCTATAATTCACCCCTCCACTTT. V and J are TRBV30 and TRBJ1-6; D is ambiguous. CDR3 length: 16 amino acids. With 8 bases removed from V and 1 base from J, the gap between germline ends came to 18 bases. CDR1 is GTSNPN and CDR2 is SVGIG in the germline V gene (reference sequence).

CDR3: CASSPQGPAGEKLFF. CDR3 coding DNA: TGTGCCAGCTCACCACAGGGGCCGGCTGGGGAAAAACTGTTTTTT. This rearrangement joins TRBV18 to TRBJ1-4, with TRBD1 as a possible D gene (5 bases). Germline V gives CDR1 KGHSH, CDR2 LQKENI. CDR3 length: 15 amino acids. Between the trimmed V and J ends, which lost 1 base and 8 bases, there was a span of 14 bases. The whole variable domain, filled in from reference TRBV18 and TRBJ1-4, reads NAGVMQNPRHLVRRRGQEARLRCSPMKGHSHVYWYRQLPEEGLKFMVYLQKENIIDESGMPKERFSAEFPKEGPSILRIQQVVRGDSAAYFCASSPQGPAGEKLFFGSGTQLSVL.

This clone came up once. The rearrangement joins TRBV7-9 to TRBJ1-4, with 7 bases aligning to TRBD1. With V trimmed by 5 bases and J by 3 bases, 3 bases remained unmatched. The CDR3 is 14 amino acids. Germline assignment: CDR1 SEHNR and CDR2 FQNEAQ (reference sequence). CDR3 bases: TGTGCCAGCAGCCCGGGACAGCCTAATGAAAAACTGTTTTTT. It codes for CASSPGQPNEKLFF.

This clone has a single count. The chain uses TRBV19 and TRBJ1-5; possible D gene TRBD1, 5 bases. Germline V gene data show CDR1 as LNHDA and CDR2 as SQIVND (reference sequence). This CDR3 spans 15 amino acids. V was pared by 6 bases and J by 4 bases, with 16 bases between. The CDR3 protein is CASRNRTGVNQPQHF. In DNA, the CDR3 is TGTGCCAGTAGGAATCGGACGGGGGTGAATCAGCCCCAGCATTTT.

The V call is TRBV19, the J call TRBJ1-1; TRBD1 agrees at 10 bases. V lost 4 bases and J lost 1; bases outside the gene matches: 18. The CDR3 consists of 20 residues. From germline, CDR1 is LNHDA and CDR2 SQIVND (reference sequence). The CDR3 protein is CASSTRDRGLALLWNTEAFF. In nucleotides, the CDR3 is TGTGCCAGTAGTACCCGGGACAGGGGCCTTGCTCTTTTATGGAACACTGAAGCTTTCTTT.